This T cell receptor (beta chain) is drawn from a study of cytomegalovirus exposure and HLA in healthy donors. The PCR made use of 60 Vbeta and 13 Jbeta primers. Produced via immunoSEQ multiplex PCR; TCRdb's table is partial and in-frame only. The sample carries under 200,000 clones, approximately 84% recorded once. The material sequenced was PBMCs. The TCR sequence derives from a man aged 45-65 years in good health and CMV-seronegative.

The CDR3 spells CASSADRIGSYEQYF. CDR3 DNA: TGTGCCAGCAGCGCTGACAGAATAGGATCCTACGAGCAGTACTTC. The rearrangement joins TRBV7-9 to TRBJ2-7; D is possibly TRBD1 (5 bases). V shed 5 bases and J shed 1 base, with 15 bases lying between them. Looked up from germline, CDR1 is SEHNR and CDR2 is FQNEAQ (reference sequence). The CDR3 totals 15 residues. Supplemented by reference TRBV7-9 and TRBJ2-7, the full variable domain reads DTGVSQNPRHKITKRGQNVTFRCDPISEHNRLYWYRQTLGQGPEFLTYFQNEAQLEKSRLLSDRFSAERPKGSFSTLEIQRTEQGDSAMYLCASSADRIGSYEQYFGPGTRLTVT.